This T cell receptor (beta chain) was recovered during a study of blood T cell repertoires in COVID-19 (dated by TCRdb to the early 2020s). Context from the whole study: Collaborator samples came from the United States, Italy and Spain and covered acute and convalescent phases of COVID-19. Deeply sampled blood TCRbeta repertoires from subjects exposed to, actively infected with, or recovered from COVID-19 were included in the dataset. The material from the prospective study consisted of cDNA or gDNA derived from T cells, B-cell-depleted T cells, or PBMCs. Nearly every sample came with metadata listing a de-identified subject ID, COVID-19 status, age in years and sex. The samples were drawn from the first 160 participants of the ongoing ImmuneRACE study and from under 1,500 subjects provided by 6 global collaborators. The repertoires were released in a freely available public database meant as a resource for research on the immune response to SARS-CoV-2. HLA class I and class II types, where available, came from metadata supplied by the sample provider rather than from assay-based typing.

Collaborating institutions collected whole blood in K2EDTA tubes following their own protocols. For TCRbeta analysis, collaborator samples were shipped as frozen whole blood, as isolated PBMCs, or as DNA extracted from either sample type. The immunoSEQ Assay, a bias-controlled multiplex PCR, was used to amplify TCRbeta CDR3 regions from genomic DNA. Per the original workflow: Nucleated cell counts per sample were estimated from amplification of reference gene primers within the assay. To quantify the absolute abundance of each unique TCRbeta CDR3 rearrangement, sequence reads were collapsed and filtered. Productive Simpson clonality was computed per sample as the square root of Simpson's diversity index over productive rearrangements. As stored in TCRdb, this immuneACCESS dataset retains in-frame rearrangements with V and J assigned. A fraction of the clones does not appear; measured against another copy, unresolved V genes explain less than half of the discrepancy, and the remainder lacks a known reason. The V and J calls and clone size are taken from that table; D and trimming were inferred from the DNA. In this sample the table shows hundreds of thousands of clones, approximately 82% of which occur a single time. Jointly, the top ten make up 1.9% of the sample.

A remark on this clone: This receptor's antigen is unknown. No base quality information exists; no much larger clone differs at one position.

The paper as a whole reports these results and caveats: The amount of clinical and demographic metadata varied by source and participant and was provided uncurated.

Measured from the cysteine to the phenylalanine, the CDR3 is 16 residues long. This entry keeps only the CDR3 DNA: 48 bases, framed from base 1. The germline ends are 17 bases apart after V is trimmed by 1 base and J by 4 bases. Based on the germline V gene (reference sequence), the CDR1 and CDR2 sequences are LNHNV and YYDKDF. The sample comprised peripheral blood. The V and J genes are TRBV15 and TRBJ2-7, with no confident D gene call. This TCR was recovered from an elderly woman with acute or convalescent COVID-19. The encoded CDR3 is CATSRAQSGNGYEQYF. The DNA reads as follows: TGTGCCACCAGCAGAGCCCAATCAGGAAATGGTTACGAGCAGTACTTC.